This passage covers 21 T cell receptor beta chains from one sample sequenced in a study of regulatory T cells in long-lasting Graves disease. The time point: persistent/refractory GD, antithyroid drugs over 5 years with positive TRAb. TCR sequences were obtained from RNA taken from PBMCs. With iRepertoire HTBI primers and Arm-PCR of CDR3 regions, TCR beta libraries were built. TCRdb passed the multiplex PCR reads through MiXCR, listing each CDR3 protein once. The sample includes roughly 700,000 distinct CDR3 sequences, 25% to 35% seen only once; the top ten take around 42%. Sequenced here: peripheral blood mononuclear cells (PBMCs), sampled when the disease was refractory, from a patient treated with antithyroid drugs. The receptors stem from a female donor with Graves disease.

Many counts were recorded for this clonotype. The chain joins TRBV29-1 to TRBJ2-2; 9 nucleotides align to TRBD1. V shed 7 bases and J 6 bases; nucleotides not matched to a gene: 12. The germline V gene has CDR1 SQVTM and CDR2 ANQGSEA. The CDR3 extends over 15 amino acids. CDR3 coding DNA: TGCAGCGCCTCCCAGACAGGGGGTTACGCCGGGGAGCTGTTTTTT. It translates to CSASQTGGYAGELFF.

This clonotype was counted ten times or more. This chain uses TRBV2 with TRBJ1-1; D gene unclear. Germline CDR1 and CDR2: SNHLY and FYNNEI. Trimming removed 4 bases from V and 2 bases from J, with 8 bases in between. The length of the CDR3 is 13 residues. CDR3 sequence reads: CASSVERNTEAFF. For the CDR3, the DNA is TGTGCCAGCAGTGTAGAGAGAAACACTGAAGCTTTCTTT.

This chain links TRBV29-1 with TRBJ1-2; D is uncertain. V lost 7 bases and J lost 4, with 13 bases in between. This CDR3 is 12 amino acids long. Germline-derived CDR1 and CDR2 are SQVTM and ANQGSEA. CDR3 DNA sequence: TGCAGCGGGAACCTGGGTCTCTATGGCTACACCTTC. The encoded protein is CSGNLGLYGYTF. The full variable domain, its missing parts supplied by reference TRBV29-1 and TRBJ1-2, is SAVISQKPSRDICQRGTSLTIQCQVDSQVTMMFWYRQQPGQSLTLIATANQGSEATYESGFVIDKFPISRPNLTFSTLTVSNMSPEDSSIYLCSGNLGLYGYTFGSGTRLTVV.

In this sample, this clonotype turned up a few times. This rearrangement joins TRBV2 to TRBJ2-7; D not certain. With 7 bases removed from V and 3 bases from J, the gap between germline ends came to 16 bases. Germline V gene lookup returns CDR1 SNHLY and CDR2 FYNNEI. The CDR3 is made up of 14 amino acids. CDR3 residues: CASTIPGPFYEQYF. DNA of the CDR3: TGTGCCAGCACCATCCCCGGACCATTCTACGAGCAGTACTTC.

This clonotype was picked up a small number of times. V usage is TRBV19 and J usage is TRBJ1-2; tentatively, D is TRBD1 (5 bases). The CDR3 runs 15 residues. The germline CDR1 and CDR2 sequences are LNHDA and SQIVND (reference sequence). V lost 5 bases and J lost 8, with 21 bases in between. DNA of the CDR3: TGTGCCAGTAGTGAAGGGGCGGTGAGTGTCGGCGGCTACACCTTC. Protein sequence: CASSEGAVSVGGYTF.

The chain links TRBV20-1 to TRBJ1-1; TRBD1 agrees at 11 bases. CDR3 length: 14 amino acids. Germline values: CDR1 DFQATT, CDR2 SNEGSKA (reference sequence). Germline trimming cut 3 bases from V and 6 bases from J; bases unmatched to any gene: 6. CDR3 DNA: TGCAGTGCTAGGGGACAGGGGGTCGGCGCTGAAGCTTTCTTT. Protein product: CSARGQGVGAEAFF.

This clonotype has a count of ten or more. This chain links TRBV20-1 with TRBJ2-5, with 15 bases matching TRBD2. V lost 0 bases, J lost 7 bases, and 3 bases stayed unmatched. The CDR3 is 15 amino acids. The germline V gene has CDR1 DFQATT and CDR2 SNEGSKA (reference sequence). The CDR3 nucleotides are TGCAGTGCTAGAGAGGGACTAGCGGGAGGTGGGACCCAGTACTTC. This gives the protein CSAREGLAGGGTQYF.

This clonotype was found a few times. The genes are TRBV20-1 and TRBJ1-1, with 10 positions matching TRBD1. In germline, CDR1 is DFQATT, CDR2 SNEGSKA (reference sequence). The CDR3 length is 14 residues. The J segment lost 5 bases and the V segment lost 6 bases, leaving 9 bases of the junction unmatched. CDR3 amino acids: CSASSGQGDTEAFF. The CDR3 nucleotides read TGCAGTGCCTCTTCAGGACAGGGGGATACTGAAGCTTTCTTT.

CDR3: CASSYSRTHVLRGYTF. The CDR3 bases are TGTGCCAGCAGTTACTCGCGGACCCATGTACTCCGTGGCTACACCTTC. The chain couples TRBV6-5 to TRBJ1-2; D gene uncertain. The CDR3 totals 16 residues. V was pared by 0 bases and J by 7 bases, with 18 bases between. Per germline, CDR1 MNHEY and CDR2 SVGAGI.

The chain has TRBV29-1 and TRBJ1-2; 7 bases map to TRBD1. CDR1 and CDR2 from the germline V gene are SQVTM and ANQGSEA. The V segment lost 6 bases and the J segment 3 bases; nucleotides outside the gene matches: 13. The CDR3 is 15 residues long. The CDR3 DNA reads TGCAGCGTCGAACAGACAGGGATAAGCGACTATGGCTACACCTTC. Translated, it gives CSVEQTGISDYGYTF.

The V and J genes are TRBV5-1 and TRBJ2-7, with 12 bases matching TRBD2. Germline loops: CDR1 SGHRS, CDR2 YFSETQ. CDR3 length: 16 amino acids. V was pared by 1 base and J by 3 bases, with 5 bases of the junction left unmatched. CDR3 amino acids: CASSLSRTSGIYEQYF. Here the CDR3 DNA reads TGCGCCAGCAGCTTGTCTCGGACTAGCGGGATCTACGAGCAGTACTTC.

The gene calls are TRBV19 and TRBJ1-5; 10 nucleotides line up with TRBD1. V was pared by 3 bases and J by 6 bases, with 8 bases of the junction left unmatched. The CDR3 sequence is 16 residues long. Germline V gene lookup returns CDR1 LNHDA and CDR2 SQIVND (reference sequence). CDR3 amino acids: CASSMEGQGRIQPQHF. For the CDR3, the DNA is TGTGCCAGTAGTATGGAGGGACAGGGGAGGATTCAGCCCCAGCATTTT.

The V and J genes are TRBV6-1 and TRBJ2-7; 15 bases line up with TRBD2. V was pared by 5 bases and J by 3 bases, with 5 bases of the junction left unmatched. The CDR3 covers 16 residues. Germline V gives CDR1 MNHNS, CDR2 SASEGT. The CDR3 protein is CASSPGLAGGFYEQYF. DNA for the CDR3: TGTGCCAGCAGTCCGGGACTAGCGGGAGGCTTCTACGAGCAGTACTTC.

V gene TRBV20-1 combines with J gene TRBJ2-7; 11 nucleotides align to TRBD1. Germline V gene data show CDR1 as DFQATT and CDR2 as SNEGSKA (reference sequence). CDR3 size: 14 residues. V lost 4 bases, J lost 4 bases, and 6 bases stayed unmatched. CDR3 amino acids: CSANRDRGWYEQYF. For the CDR3, the DNA is TGCAGTGCTAACCGGGACAGGGGGTGGTACGAGCAGTACTTC.

This chain uses TRBV19 with TRBJ1-5, with unresolved D. This CDR3 has 16 residues. V shed 2 bases and J shed 6 bases, with 17 bases lying between them. Germline V lookup: CDR1 LNHDA, CDR2 SQIVND (reference sequence). CDR3 protein: CASSILGRGIPQPQHF. The CDR3 DNA follows: TGTGCCAGTAGTATACTAGGGCGAGGAATCCCTCAGCCCCAGCATTTT.

The chain recombines TRBV7-9 with TRBJ1-1; the D gene is possibly TRBD1 (6 bases). From germline, CDR1 is SEHNR and CDR2 FQNEAQ (reference sequence). With 5 bases removed from V and 3 bases from J, the gap between germline ends came to 19 bases. The CDR3 is 16 amino acids. CDR3 sequence (DNA): TGTGCCAGCAGCCCCAGCATATTCGGGGGGCACACTGAAGCTTTCTTT. Protein: CASSPSIFGGHTEAFF. The full variable domain, its missing parts supplied by reference TRBV7-9 and TRBJ1-1, is DTGVSQNPRHKITKRGQNVTFRCDPISEHNRLYWYRQTLGQGPEFLTYFQNEAQLEKSRLLSDRFSAERPKGSFSTLEIQRTEQGDSAMYLCASSPSIFGGHTEAFFGQGTRLTVV.

This clonotype was observed at least ten times. The chain combines TRBV27 with TRBJ1-2; D not resolved. CDR3 length equals 16 residues. Germline CDR1 is MNHEY and CDR2 is SMNVEV (reference sequence). V shed 0 bases and J shed 3 bases, with 14 bases lying between them. The CDR3 region has the DNA TGTGCCAGCAGTTTATCTGTCAGGCCTTCTCACTATGGCTACACCTTC. It translates to CASSLSVRPSHYGYTF.

There are a few counts of this clonotype. V usage is TRBV30 and J usage is TRBJ2-7; possible D gene TRBD1, 6 bases. The germline V gene has CDR1 GTSNPN and CDR2 SVGIG (reference sequence). The V end was cut by 8 bases, the J end by 2 bases, with 16 bases between. This CDR3 has 13 amino acids. CDR3 in DNA: TGTGCCAGACGGTCGAAGGGGGCCTACGAGCAGTACTTC. Translated: CARRSKGAYEQYF.

The chain couples TRBV29-1 to TRBJ1-4; TRBD1 agrees at 8 bases. From germline, CDR1 is SQVTM and CDR2 ANQGSEA. V lost 7 bases, J lost 0 bases, and 13 bases stayed unmatched. CDR3 length: 17 amino acids. CDR3 sequence reads: CSALATGDPTTNEKLFF. In nucleotides, the CDR3 is TGCAGCGCCCTAGCGACAGGGGACCCTACAACTAATGAAAAACTGTTTTTT. The variable domain in full, completed from reference TRBV29-1 and TRBJ1-4, reads SAVISQKPSRDICQRGTSLTIQCQVDSQVTMMFWYRQQPGQSLTLIATANQGSEATYESGFVIDKFPISRPNLTFSTLTVSNMSPEDSSIYLCSALATGDPTTNEKLFFGSGTQLSVL.

The rearrangement uses TRBV7-2 and TRBJ1-4; 8 bases map to TRBD1. The CDR3 has 14 residues. CDR1 is SGHTA and CDR2 is FQGNSA in the germline V gene. J lost 8 bases, V lost 5 bases, and 7 bases had no gene match. The CDR3 nucleotides are TGTGCCAGCAGCACACCCGGGACAGGCGAAAAACTGTTTTTT. It codes for CASSTPGTGEKLFF.

The V gene is TRBV5-4, the J gene TRBJ2-5; 7 nucleotides line up with TRBD2. Germline V gene data show CDR1 as SGHNT and CDR2 as YYREEE (reference sequence). The CDR3 spans 17 residues. Germline trimming cut 4 bases from V and 4 bases from J; bases unmatched to any gene: 16. The DNA of the CDR3 is TGTGCCAGCAGCCGCCTCAGCCTTAGCGGGTTGGGAGAGACCCAGTACTTC. It codes for CASSRLSLSGLGETQYF.